A selection of T cell receptor beta chains follows, all from one sample in a study of CD8+CD57+ T cells in acquired aplastic anemia. TCRdb re-called the reads with MiXCR, one entry per CDR3 protein. The sample consists of over 100,000 distinct CDR3 sequences, about 40% of them appearing once. Sequenced: sorted CD4+, CD8+, or CD8+CD57+ T cells (not recorded which) from PBMCs. The receptors here all came from a human donor in good health, serving as a control. Both conserved end residues are part of each CDR3. The D gene is left open where the match is weak. For some rows the clone size is stated as once, few or many, or as a class when expanded; others skip it.

CASSPLRTGRSGANVLTF | TGTGCCAGCAGCCCATTAAGGACAGGTCGCTCTGGGGCCAACGTCCTGACTTTC | TRBV14 | TRBD1 | TRBJ2-6 | many
CASSAGDRWETDTQYF | TGTGCCAGCAGCGCGGGGGACAGATGGGAAACAGATACGCAGTATTTT | TRBV9 | - | TRBJ2-3 | many
CASSQDRGRYGQYF | TGCGCCAGCAGCCAAGACCGGGGTAGGTACGGGCAGTACTTC | TRBV4-1 | - | TRBJ2-7 | -
CASSSGTGGGYEAFF | TGCGCCAGCAGCTCCGGGACAGGGGGGGGATATGAAGCTTTCTTT | TRBV5-1 | TRBD1 | TRBJ1-1 | -
CASSSHVSYEQYF | TGTGCCAGCAGTTCTCATGTCAGCTACGAGCAGTACTTC | TRBV12-3/TRBV12-4 | - | TRBJ2-7 | -
CAWWETQYF | TGTGCCTGGTGGGAGACCCAGTACTTC | TRBV30 | - | TRBJ2-5 | many
CAISDGPRGGESPLHF | TGTGCCATCAGTGACGGACCTCGGGGGGGCGAATCACCCCTCCACTTT | TRBV10-3 | - | TRBJ1-6 | many
CASSPLSGSFAQFF | TGTGCCAGCAGCCCCCTTAGCGGGAGCTTTGCGCAGTTCTTC | TRBV7-2 | TRBD2 | TRBJ2-1 | many
CAISEPRGRHNSPLHF | TGTGCCATCAGTGAGCCACGGGGACGGCATAATTCACCCCTCCACTTT | TRBV10-3 | - | TRBJ1-6 | -
CSGGTGRTQYF | TGCAGCGGAGGGACAGGGAGGACCCAGTACTTC | TRBV29-1 | TRBD1 | TRBJ2-5 | -
CAIREGQERNSPLHF | TGTGCCATCAGGGAGGGACAGGAGAGGAATTCACCCCTCCACTTT | TRBV10-3 | TRBD1 | TRBJ1-6 | -
CATSDTGTGGSYEQYF | TGTGCCACCAGTGACACCGGGACAGGAGGCTCCTACGAGCAGTACTTC | TRBV24-1 | TRBD1 | TRBJ2-7 | -
CASSFQRGQSGEQFF | TGTGCCAGCAGTTTCCAACGGGGCCAGAGTGGTGAGCAGTTCTTC | TRBV12-3/TRBV12-4 | - | TRBJ2-1 | many
CASSFTPAGGRQYF | TGTGCCAGCAGTTTTACTCCGGCGGGAGGGCGGCAGTACTTC | TRBV12-3/TRBV12-4 | TRBD2 | TRBJ2-7 | many
CASSTQTGVVSKKLFF | TGTGCCAGCAGCACGCAAACCGGGGTAGTATCTAAAAAACTGTTTTTT | TRBV11-2 | - | TRBJ1-4 | many
CASSPAGFSYNEQFF | TGTGCCAGCAGTCCGGCCGGTTTCTCCTACAATGAGCAGTTCTTC | TRBV7-2 | - | TRBJ2-1 | many
CAWGMGVKEIQYF | TGTGCCTGGGGCATGGGGGTTAAAGAGATCCAGTACTTC | TRBV30 | - | TRBJ2-5 | few
CASSDSGTGVYEQYF | TGTGCCAGCAGTGATTCCGGGACAGGGGTCTACGAGCAGTACTTC | TRBV25-1 | TRBD1 | TRBJ2-7 | -
CASSLPTGVNTEAFF | TGTGCCAGCAGCTTGCCGACAGGGGTGAACACTGAAGCTTTCTTT | TRBV7-8 | TRBD1 | TRBJ1-1 | once
CSARASTEAFF | TGCAGTGCTAGGGCGAGTACTGAAGCTTTCTTT | TRBV20-1 | - | TRBJ1-1 | -
CASSLGGQVNTEAFF | TGTGCCAGCAGCTTAGGGGGACAGGTGAACACTGAAGCTTTCTTT | TRBV11-3 | TRBD1 | TRBJ1-1 | many
CASSLSGTGFGYTF | TGTGCCAGCAGCTTATCAGGGACAGGGTTTGGCTACACCTTC | TRBV7-2 | TRBD1 | TRBJ1-2 | many
CASSLALVGTEAFF | TGTGCCAGCAGCTTAGCGCTGGTTGGGACGGAAGCTTTCTTT | TRBV7-2 | - | TRBJ1-1 | many
CASSAGGNRNTIYF | TGCGCCAGCAGCGCAGGGGGAAATAGGAACACCATATATTTT | TRBV5-1 | TRBD1 | TRBJ1-3 | many
CASSPGTGAYGYTF | TGCGCCAGCAGCCCCGGGACAGGGGCCTATGGCTACACCTTC | TRBV5-1 | TRBD1 | TRBJ1-2 | many
CASSQVPVTQYF | TGTGCCAGCAGCCAAGTTCCCGTTACGCAGTATTTT | TRBV3-1 | - | TRBJ2-3 | many
CASSVGGVAQETQYF | TGTGCCAGCAGTGTAGGGGGCGTGGCCCAAGAGACCCAGTACTTC | TRBV2 | TRBD1 | TRBJ2-5 | -
CASSEANRDNGYTF | TGTGCCAGCAGTGAAGCCAACAGGGACAATGGCTACACCTTC | TRBV2 | - | TRBJ1-2 | once
CASSRTGGETNEKLFF | TGTGCCAGCAGCCGGACAGGGGGAGAAACTAATGAAAAACTGTTTTTT | TRBV10-3 | TRBD1 | TRBJ1-4 | -
CASSHGTGSYGYTF | TGTGCCAGCAGTCACGGGACAGGGAGCTATGGCTACACCTTC | TRBV6-5 | TRBD1 | TRBJ1-2 | many
CASRGVYEQYF | TGTGCCAGCAGGGGTGTTTACGAGCAGTACTTC | TRBV7-6 | - | TRBJ2-7 | -
CASSKDTTGKLFF | TGTGCCAGCAGCAAGGACACCACCGGGAAGCTGTTTTTT | TRBV6-2/TRBV6-3 | - | TRBJ2-2 | -
CARLSGQGVGGYTF | TGTGCCAGGTTAAGTGGGCAGGGGGTGGGAGGCTACACCTTC | TRBV2 | TRBD1 | TRBJ1-2 | -